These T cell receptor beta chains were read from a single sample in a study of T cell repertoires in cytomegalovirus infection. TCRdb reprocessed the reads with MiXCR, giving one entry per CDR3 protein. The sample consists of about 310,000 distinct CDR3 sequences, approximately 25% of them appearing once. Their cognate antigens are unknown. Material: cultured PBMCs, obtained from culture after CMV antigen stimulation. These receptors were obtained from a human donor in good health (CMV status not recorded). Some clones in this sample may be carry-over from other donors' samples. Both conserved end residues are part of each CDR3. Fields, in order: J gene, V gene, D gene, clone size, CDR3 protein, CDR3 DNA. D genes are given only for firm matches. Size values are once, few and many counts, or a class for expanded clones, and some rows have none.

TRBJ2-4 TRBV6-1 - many CASSESAFGAGGGKNIQYF TGTGCCAGCAGTGAATCAGCCTTCGGGGCGGGTGGGGGTAAAAACATTCAGTACTTC
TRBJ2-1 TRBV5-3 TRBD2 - CARSLWTSGVNEQFF TGTGCCAGAAGCTTGTGGACTAGCGGGGTAAATGAGCAGTTCTTC
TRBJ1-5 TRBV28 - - CASSLRDQPQHF TGTGCCAGCAGTTTACGTGATCAGCCCCAGCATTTT
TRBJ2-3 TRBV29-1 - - CSAQPGTDTQYF TGCAGCGCCCAGCCGGGCACAGATACGCAGTATTTT
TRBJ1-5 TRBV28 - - CASSSPNRVNQPQHF TGTGCCAGCAGTTCTCCTAACAGGGTAAATCAGCCCCAGCATTTT
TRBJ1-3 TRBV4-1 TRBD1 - CASSQEPGGRGNTIYF TGCGCCAGCAGCCAAGAACCAGGGGGCCGGGGAAACACCATATATTTT
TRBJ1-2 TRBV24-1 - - CATSDPNREGTRHYGYTF TGTGCCACCAGTGATCCGAACAGGGAGGGGACCCGTCACTATGGCTACACCTTC
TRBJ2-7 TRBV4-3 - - CASSQGLSYEQYF TGCGCCAGCAGCCAAGGTCTGTCCTACGAGCAGTACTTC
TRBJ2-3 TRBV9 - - CASSVALDSGGRTDTQYF TGTGCCAGCAGCGTAGCCCTCGATTCTGGCGGCCGCACAGATACGCAGTATTTT
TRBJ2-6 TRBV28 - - CASSKGGGGANVLTF TGTGCCAGCAGCAAAGGGGGGGGTGGGGCCAACGTCCTGACTTTC
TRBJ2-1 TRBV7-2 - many CASSRPRSNEQFF TGTGCCAGCAGCCGCCCTCGGAGCAATGAGCAGTTCTTC
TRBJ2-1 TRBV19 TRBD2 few CASRPSGSIDNEQFF TGTGCCAGTAGACCAAGCGGGAGTATCGACAATGAGCAGTTCTTC
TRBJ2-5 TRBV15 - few CATSGDGPRVMETQYF TGTGCCACCAGCGGGGACGGCCCGAGGGTGATGGAGACCCAGTACTTC
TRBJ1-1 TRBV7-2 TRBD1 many CASNWGTGNTEAFF TGTGCCAGCAACTGGGGGACAGGGAACACTGAAGCTTTCTTT